Below are 5 T cell receptor beta chains sequenced from a single sample in a study of siplizumab effects on memory and regulatory T cells. Profiled with immunoSEQ multiplex PCR; TCRdb holds only in-frame clones, not every one. The table shows 90,000 to 120,000 clones, with approximately 93% occurring only once. Material: Tregs sorted from blood. These TCRs come from a human donor in good health.

The chain couples TRBV5-1 to TRBJ2-1, with a possible D match to TRBD2 (6 bases). This CDR3 is built from 20 residues. Germline V gene sequence: CDR1 SGHRS, CDR2 YFSETQ. Trimming took 0 bases from V and 7 from J, leaving 29 bases between them. This CDR3 is CASSLGWASVTGTGSNEQFF. In nucleotides, the CDR3 is TGCGCCAGCAGCTTGGGCTGGGCTAGCGTGACGGGGACCGGTTCGAATGAGCAGTTCTTC.

J is TRBJ1-1 and V is TRBV18, with a weak D call TRBD1 (6 bases). This CDR3 spans 17 amino acids. CDR1 and CDR2 from the germline V gene are KGHSH and LQKENI. The V and J ends lost 3 bases and 0 bases respectively, with 17 bases between them. CDR3 nucleotides: TGTGCCAGCTCACCGAAGAATCAGGGGCCCATGAACACTGAAGCTTTCTTT. This encodes CASSPKNQGPMNTEAFF.

The rearrangement links TRBV6-6 to TRBJ2-7; 7 bases are shared with TRBD1. This CDR3 region has 12 residues. Germline-derived CDR1 and CDR2 are MNHNY and SVGAGI (reference sequence). The ends lost 10 bases at V and 3 bases at J; junction bases unmatched: 6. CDR3 in amino acids: CATGTVLYEQYF. The CDR3 DNA sequence: TGTGCCACCGGGACAGTTCTCTACGAGCAGTACTTC.

The rearrangement links TRBV5-4 to TRBJ2-3; D tentatively reads TRBD1 or TRBD2 (5 bases each). Germline V lookup: CDR1 SGHNT, CDR2 YYREEE (reference sequence). The CDR3 has 13 amino acids. Trimming took 4 bases from V and 6 from J, leaving 12 bases between them. In nucleotides, the CDR3 is TGTGCCAGCAGCCTCCATTGGGGGGATACGCAGTATTTT. It translates to CASSLHWGDTQYF.

The rearrangement uses TRBV5-1 and TRBJ2-1; no clear D gene. V lost 0 bases to trimming and J lost 6 bases, with 13 bases between them. Germline V CDR1 and CDR2: SGHRS, YFSETQ. The CDR3 has 15 residues. The DNA for the CDR3 is TGCGCCAGCAGCTTGGCTCCCCCCCTGGCCAATGAGCAGTTCTTC. Translation: CASSLAPPLANEQFF.